Following are 10 T cell receptor beta chains from one sample sequenced in a study of T cells in Graves' hyperthyroidism and ophthalmopathy (dated by TCRdb to the late 2010s). Libraries were built with multiplex PCR. These reads were obtained on an Illumina HiSeq 2000. Amplification of TCR beta CDR3 regions was carried out from RNA transcripts. The first round of RT-PCR for the TCR CDR3 was performed with the HTBI primer set and the Qiagen OneStep RT-PCR kit. TCRdb applied fastp at Q25 and MiXCR to the public reads, then kept only in-frame beta chains. Each CDR3 protein appears once, grouped with its most common genes and DNA. This sample comprises more than 150,000 distinct CDR3 sequences, about 17% of them detected only once. Roughly 28% of the sample comes from the top ten. Sequencing was done on a sample of blood. The source of these receptors is a woman between 45 and 60 years old with Graves' hyperthyroidism.

The rearrangement uses TRBV24-1 and TRBJ2-2; D uncertain. The CDR3 loop spans 15 amino acids. Per the germline V gene, CDR1 is KGHDR and CDR2 is SFDVKD. V shed 1 base and J shed 4 bases, with 9 bases lying between them. CDR3 residues: CATSDFRALTGELFF. The CDR3 bases are TGTGCCACCAGTGATTTCCGGGCACTCACCGGGGAGCTGTTTTTT.

This clonotype was picked up many times. The chain employs TRBV6-5 and TRBJ2-2; 10 bases are a match to TRBD1. With V trimmed by 0 bases and J by 4 bases, 11 bases remained unmatched. CDR1 and CDR2 (germline): MNHEY, SVGAGI. CDR3 length: 19 amino acids. The chain's CDR3 is CASSYSSSGTGVRTGELFF. The CDR3, as DNA: TGTGCCAGCAGTTACTCGAGTTCAGGGACAGGGGTTCGCACCGGGGAGCTGTTTTTT.

The gene calls are TRBV4-1 and TRBJ1-2, with 8 bases that match TRBD1. CDR1 is MGHRA and CDR2 is YSYEKL in the germline V gene. J gave up 4 bases and V 2 bases, and 6 bases lay outside the gene matches. This CDR3 comprises 15 residues. This chain's CDR3 is CASSQLTGTGYGYTF. In nucleotides, the CDR3 is TGCGCCAGCAGCCAACTAACCGGGACAGGCTATGGCTACACCTTC.

This clonotype has a count of ten or more. The V gene is TRBV4-1, the J gene TRBJ2-7; TRBD1 agrees at 9 bases. The CDR3 totals 16 residues. CDR1 MGHRA and CDR2 YSYEKL come from the germline V gene. V was pared by 1 base and J by 0 bases, with 4 bases of the junction left unmatched. CDR3: CASSQGTGASSYEQYF. The CDR3 DNA reads TGCGCCAGCAGCCAAGGGACAGGGGCAAGCTCCTACGAGCAGTACTTC.

This clonotype was observed many times. The V call is TRBV29-1, the J call TRBJ2-3; 9 nucleotides agree with TRBD1. The CDR3 is 15 residues long. Trimming removed 6 bases from V and 1 base from J; junction bases left unmatched: 8. The germline CDR1 and CDR2 sequences are SQVTM and ANQGSEA. The CDR3 DNA reads TGCAGCGTGGCCGGGACAGGGATAGGCACAGATACGCAGTATTTT. The encoded protein is CSVAGTGIGTDTQYF.

The V gene is TRBV7-9, the J gene TRBJ2-7; D may be TRBD1 or TRBD2 (6 bases each). With 5 bases removed from V and 4 bases from J, the gap between germline ends came to 18 bases. The CDR3 consists of 15 residues. Germline CDR1 is SEHNR and CDR2 is FQNEAQ (reference sequence). CDR3 region: CASSETGGPVYEQYF. Here the CDR3 DNA reads TGTGCCAGCAGCGAGACTGGGGGGCCGGTATACGAGCAGTACTTC.

This clonotype came up many times. V and J are TRBV20-1 and TRBJ1-5; weak D call: TRBD1 (5 bases). Trimming stripped 5 bases from V and 9 bases from J, with 20 bases between. The CDR3 sequence is 14 residues long. Germline CDR1 DFQATT, CDR2 SNEGSKA (reference sequence). The CDR3 DNA reads TGCAGTGCTGTCCAGGGACCTGCTTCGTCGCCCCAGCATTTT. It encodes CSAVQGPASSPQHF.

This clonotype was seen ten or more times. The chain is built from TRBV20-1 and TRBJ1-2, with 7 bases matching TRBD1. The CDR3 has 15 residues. CDR1 DFQATT and CDR2 SNEGSKA come from the germline V gene (reference sequence). Trimming at V came to 2 bases and at J to 4 bases, leaving 10 bases not matched to a gene. In DNA, the CDR3 is TGCAGTGCTAGATTCAGGGGGAGTGAGGTCTATGGCTACACCTTC. It specifies CSARFRGSEVYGYTF.

This clonotype was detected many times. The rearrangement uses TRBV15 and TRBJ2-1, with D possibly being TRBD2 (6 bases). This CDR3 comprises 15 residues. CDR1 and CDR2 (germline): LNHNV, YYDKDF (reference sequence). V was shortened by 3 bases and J by 4 bases, with 13 bases between the two germline ends. The CDR3 bases are TGTGCCACCAGCAGTGCCCCGGAGGGTTACAATGAGCAGTTCTTC. Its translation is CATSSAPEGYNEQFF. The whole variable domain, filled in from reference TRBV15 and TRBJ2-1, reads DAMVIQNPRYQVTQFGKPVTLSCSQTLNHNVMYWYQQKSSQAPKLLFHYYDKDFNNEADTPDNFQSRRPNTSFCFLDIRSPGLGDTAMYLCATSSAPEGYNEQFFGPGTRLTVL.

This clonotype was found a few times. The germline gene is not matched at one end of the junction; a read error may be the cause. This chain joins TRBV7-2 and TRBJ2-3; possible D gene TRBD2, 6 bases. Germline V gives CDR1 SGHTA, CDR2 FQGNSA. The CDR3 contains 15 residues. CDR3: CANSRDFSSTDTQYF. The CDR3 nucleotides read TGTGCCAACAGCCGGGACTTTTCTAGCACAGATACGCAGTATTTT.